The text below deals with one T cell receptor (beta chain). This clonotype occurred many times. No antigen is known for it. There are no base qualities to consult, and no much larger clone falls within one base. Lymph node samples were obtained from the axillary draining lymph nodes of breast cancer patients. The sample was run on an Illumina HiSeq 2000. Multiplex PCR amplification was used to build the TCR beta chain libraries. High-throughput sequencing was used to analyze the amplified TCR beta chain products. In-frame beta chains were kept once TCRdb had trimmed the public reads at Q25 with fastp and called clones with MiXCR. Entries are consolidated by CDR3 protein sequence, retaining the most common genes and DNA. The sample table holds approximately 180,000 distinct CDR3 sequences, of which around a third were seen once. More than 3.5% of the sample goes to the ten largest clones. These data come from a study of breast tumors, draining lymph nodes, adjacent tissues (dated by TCRdb to 2016 to 2017). In the study overall: Breast cancer patients provided tumor, adjacent nontumor tissue and axillary lymph nodes, and the study compared the TCR beta repertoires across these three sources. In human breast cancer, the study set out to evaluate how tumor, surrounding tissue and draining lymph node repertoires relate to one another and whether T cells may move between these sites.

General findings and caveats noted by the study authors: The data were considered consistent with the idea that most tumor T cells come from the lymph node and then expand in tumor tissue. The conclusion that tumor T cells originate in lymph nodes was framed as consistent with a hypothesis rather than directly demonstrated. Tumor and nontumor tissue repertoires were significantly more similar in luminal-like than in basal-like breast cancer. T-cell repertoire diversity in tumors was found to be lower than in lymph nodes but higher than in nontumor tissue, and preferential V and J gene usage was observed.

From the germline V gene, CDR1 is SGHAT and CDR2 is FQNNGV. V trim: 6 bases; J trim: 5 bases; unmatched bases: 5. The CDR3 numbers 14 residues from cysteine through phenylalanine. The retained sequence is limited to the CDR3, 42 bases, with the frame set at the first base. The sequencing input was axillary lymph node tissue. The chain is encoded by TRBV11-2 joined to TRBJ2-2, with 8 middle bases fitting TRBD1. This sequence was found in a female donor with breast cancer. Some clones in this sample may be carry-over from other donors' samples. Here is the DNA: TGTGCCAGCAGTCGGGACAGGCGTACCGGGGAGCTGTTTTTT. It codes for CASSRDRRTGELFF. Reference TRBV11-2 and TRBJ2-2 proteins supply the regions before and after the CDR3; the full variable domain is: EAGVAQSPRYKIIEKRQSVAFWCNPISGHATLYWYQQILGQGPKLLIQFQNNGVVDDSQLPKDRFSAERLKGVDSTLKIQPAKLEDSAVYLCASSRDRRTGELFFGEGSRLTVL.